This T cell receptor beta chain was obtained from a study of human T cells and chemical hapten exposure. TCRdb reprocessed the RACE reads with MiXCR, giving one entry per CDR3 protein. The sample records about 82,000 distinct CDR3 sequences, more than 6.5% being singletons. J lost 2 bases, V lost 3 bases, and 6 bases had no gene match. Germline V lookup: CDR1 LGHNT, CDR2 FRNRAP. This CDR3 has 16 residues. Regarding time point: patch test 2, 6 weeks after DPC sensitization. The treatment denotes: therapeutic diphenylcyclopropenone sensitization with weekly scalp DPC. The sequence was obtained from a woman in her twenties or thirties with alopecia areata. Some clones in this sample may be carry-over from other donors' samples. The chain couples TRBV12-5 to TRBJ2-3; 9 bases fit TRBD2. Sequencing used whole blood, obtained in connection with sensitization to the hapten diphenylcyclopropenone (DPC). The DNA of the CDR3 is TGTGCTAGTGGTTTTTTCGCGGGGGGGGACACAGATACGCAGTATTTT. This sequence encodes CASGFFAGGDTDTQYF.